The rows below give T cell receptor beta chains drawn from one sample of a study of a mutant IDH1 vaccine in newly diagnosed glioma. Clones were read by immunoSEQ multiplex PCR, and TCRdb kept only the in-frame ones, dropping some. The table includes around 100,000 clones, 89% detected once. Their antigens are not known. The material sequenced was PBMCs, taken from a glioma patient whose treatment included an IDH1 peptide vaccine. All receptors derive from a woman in her forties or fifties with glioma. Each CDR3 is given with its conserved first and last residue. The D gene is left open where the match is weak. Clone size is stated in some rows and not others, as once, few, many or a class when expanded.

v_call,d_call,j_call,clone_size,cdr3_aa,cdr3_nt
TRBV6-5,TRBD1,TRBJ1-1,few,CASSYDPQRTGEAFF,TGTGCCAGCAGTTACGACCCACAGAGGACAGGCGAAGCTTTCTTT
TRBV7-9,TRBD2,TRBJ2-1,NA,CASTHSGSSYNEQFF,TGTGCCAGCACCCATAGCGGGAGCTCCTACAATGAGCAGTTCTTC
TRBV30,NA,TRBJ1-6,NA,CAWSRARSPLHF,TGTGCCTGGAGTAGGGCGCGGTCACCCCTCCACTTT
TRBV27,NA,TRBJ1-6,NA,CASTRGGSNSPLHF,TGTGCCAGCACCCGGGGGGGGTCGAATTCACCCCTCCACTTT
TRBV11-1,TRBD2,TRBJ2-7,NA,CASSGLAGGRKQYF,TGTGCCAGCAGCGGACTAGCGGGAGGGCGCAAGCAGTACTTC
TRBV5-1,NA,TRBJ2-7,NA,CASSLGSEVEQYF,TGCGCCAGCAGCTTGGGCTCGGAAGTCGAGCAGTACTTC
TRBV6-5,NA,TRBJ1-2,NA,CASSPNREGVGYTF,TGTGCCAGCAGTCCAAATCGGGAGGGCGTCGGCTACACCTTC
TRBV7-9,NA,TRBJ1-2,NA,CASSLVPHYGYTF,TGTGCCAGCAGCTTAGTACCCCACTATGGCTACACCTTC
TRBV18,TRBD1,TRBJ2-1,NA,CASSLFTGGHEQFF,TGTGCCAGCTCACTCTTCACAGGGGGGCATGAGCAGTTCTTC
TRBV15,NA,TRBJ1-5,once,CATSRIGGQPQHF,TGTGCCACCAGCAGGATTGGCGGTCAGCCCCAGCATTTT
TRBV10-3,TRBD1,TRBJ1-4,NA,CAIRETGGSEKLFF,TGTGCCATCAGAGAGACAGGGGGCTCTGAAAAACTGTTTTTT
TRBV6-5,NA,TRBJ1-5,NA,CASSYSSADRNQPQHF,TGTGCCAGCAGTTACTCGTCCGCGGACCGTAATCAGCCCCAGCATTTT
TRBV6-6,TRBD1,TRBJ2-7,once,CASSSPSDRVYEQYF,TGTGCCAGCAGTTCTCCTTCGGACAGGGTCTACGAGCAGTACTTC
TRBV7-9,NA,TRBJ2-2,NA,CASSRRRVNEGELFF,TGTGCCAGCAGCCGTCGGCGGGTGAACGAAGGGGAGCTGTTTTTT
TRBV5-1,NA,TRBJ2-2,NA,CASSLLTGELFF,TGCGCCAGCAGCCTCCTGACCGGGGAGCTGTTTTTT
TRBV6-1,NA,TRBJ2-4,NA,CASSEAGGGDIQYF,TGTGCCAGCAGTGAAGCTGGAGGGGGCGACATTCAGTACTTC